This entry features one TCR beta chain sequence. What it recognizes is unknown. The source of the sample is a study of cytomegalovirus exposure and HLA in healthy donors. Study overall: Sequencing of about 179 million T cells in an earlier analysis found around 100 million unique TCR beta sequences.

Per the germline V gene, CDR1 is SNHLY and CDR2 is FYNNEI. V lost 2 bases, J lost 7 bases, and 4 bases stayed unmatched. The CDR3 covers 14 residues. Findings and caveats of the study: A few V segments could not be told apart, such as TRBV6-2 and TRBV6-3, and were left out.

13 Jbeta primers and 60 Vbeta primers were used for the PCR. Assay: immunoSEQ multiplex PCR; the TCRdb copy retains only in-frame clones and omits some. The sample lists some 180,000 clones, about 81% occurring once. This TCR came from a man aged 35 to 55 in good health and CMV-seronegative. This sequence joins TRBV2 and TRBJ1-4; 7 bases line up with TRBD1. Sequencing used PBMCs. CDR3 sequence reads: CASSERDSGEKLFF. The CDR3, as DNA: TGTGCCAGCAGTGAAAGGGACAGTGGTGAAAAACTGTTTTTT.